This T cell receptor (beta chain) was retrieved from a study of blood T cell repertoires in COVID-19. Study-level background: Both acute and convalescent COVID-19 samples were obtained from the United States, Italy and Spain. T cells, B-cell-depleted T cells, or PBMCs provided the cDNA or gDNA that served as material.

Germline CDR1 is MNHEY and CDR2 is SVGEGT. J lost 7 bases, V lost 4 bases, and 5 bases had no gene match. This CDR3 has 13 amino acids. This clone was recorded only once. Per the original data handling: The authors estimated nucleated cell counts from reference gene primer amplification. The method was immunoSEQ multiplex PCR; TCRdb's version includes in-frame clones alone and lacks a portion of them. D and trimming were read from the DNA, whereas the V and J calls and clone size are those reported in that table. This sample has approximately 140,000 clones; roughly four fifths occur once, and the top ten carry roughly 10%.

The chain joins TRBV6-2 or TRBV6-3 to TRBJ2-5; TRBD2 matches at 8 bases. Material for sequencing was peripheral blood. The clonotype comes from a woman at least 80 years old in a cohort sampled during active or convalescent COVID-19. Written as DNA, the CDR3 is TGTGCCAGCAGTTTAGCGGGGAGGGGGACCCAGTACTTC. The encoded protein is CASSLAGRGTQYF.